The 22 T cell receptor beta chains in this list originate from one sample, sequenced in a study of CD8 T cells in ankylosing spondylitis. TCRdb reprocessed the 5' RACE reads with MiXCR, giving one entry per CDR3 protein. The table includes 210,000 or so distinct CDR3 sequences, 25% to 30% detected once. Source material: blood, either unsorted or a sorted T cell fraction (not recorded which). The origin of the receptors is a male donor with ankylosing spondylitis or in good health (not recorded which).

The chain carries TRBV5-4 and TRBJ1-1; 8 bases map to TRBD1. Trimming cost V 4 bases and J 1 base; bases outside gene matches: 6. The CDR3 is 15 amino acids. CDR1 is SGHNT and CDR2 is YYREEE in the germline V gene (reference sequence). CDR3 sequence (DNA): TGTGCCAGCAGCCCACGGGACAGGCCGAACACTGAAGCTTTCTTT. This gives the protein CASSPRDRPNTEAFF.

This clonotype has a count of ten or more. V gene TRBV6-1 combines with J gene TRBJ2-1; TRBD1 matches 9 bases. Trimming took 7 bases from V and 2 from J; bases not matched to a gene: 3. This CDR3 has 14 amino acids. Germline V gene lookup returns CDR1 MNHNS and CDR2 SASEGT. CDR3 protein: CASTRQGAYNEQFF. As DNA, the CDR3 is TGTGCCAGCACCAGACAGGGGGCCTACAATGAGCAGTTCTTC.

This clonotype showed up many times. V and J are TRBV6-2 or TRBV6-3 and TRBJ2-2, with D unresolved. The CDR3 has 12 amino acids. V dropped 7 bases and J dropped 0 bases, with 3 bases sitting between them. Germline CDR1 and CDR2: MNHEY and SVGEGT. The CDR3 sequence is CASNPNTGELFF. In nucleotides, the CDR3 is TGTGCCAGCAACCCGAACACCGGGGAGCTGTTTTTT.

This clonotype came up many times. The gene calls are TRBV4-1 and TRBJ1-2; D gene uncertain. This CDR3 spans 15 amino acids. Trimming removed 2 bases at V and 2 bases at J, with 12 bases between. CDR1 and CDR2 from the germline V gene are MGHRA and YSYEKL. Here the CDR3 reads CASSQRAGGNYGYTF. For the CDR3, the DNA is TGCGCCAGCAGCCAAAGGGCGGGAGGGAACTATGGCTACACCTTC.

In this sample, this clonotype turned up once. The rearrangement uses TRBV6-1 and TRBJ2-7; the D gene is possibly TRBD2 (6 bases). Germline CDR1 is MNHNS and CDR2 is SASEGT. V lost 7 bases and J lost 2, with 18 bases in between. The CDR3 length is 15 residues. CDR3 amino acids: CASTDSGQRTYEQYF. The CDR3 DNA reads TGTGCCAGCACCGACAGCGGGCAGCGAACCTACGAGCAGTACTTC.

This chain links TRBV20-1 with TRBJ2-5, with D possibly TRBD2 on 6 matching bases. This CDR3 contains 15 residues. From germline, CDR1 is DFQATT and CDR2 SNEGSKA (reference sequence). The germline V and J ends were trimmed by 3 bases and 7 bases, with 21 bases remaining between them. This CDR3 reads CSASRAGPDTATQYF. The CDR3 region has the DNA TGCAGTGCTAGTAGGGCGGGACCCGACACCGCGACCCAGTACTTC.

With regard to this clonotype: This could be a read error, since a much larger clone is one nucleotide away. V gene TRBV3-1 combines with J gene TRBJ2-3, with D tentatively TRBD1 (5 bases). The germline gives CDR1 LGHDT, CDR2 YNNKEL (reference sequence). The CDR3 runs to 14 residues. This CDR3 reads CASGQDTTTDTQYF. CDR3 nucleotide sequence: TGTGCCAGCGGCCAGGACACCACCACAGATACGCAGTATTTT.

This clonotype was picked up many times. One junction end does not reproduce the germline sequence, and a read error may be involved. The chain has TRBV28 and TRBJ1-6; 10 nucleotides agree with TRBD1. CDR1 and CDR2 (germline): MDHEN, SYDVKM. The CDR3 extends over 15 amino acids. The CDR3, as DNA: TGTGCCAGCAGTCCACAAGGGACAGGGGCTTCAACCCTCCACTTT. As protein: CASSPQGTGASTLHF.

In its sample, this clonotype was seen many times. The rearrangement links TRBV12-3 or TRBV12-4 to TRBJ2-3, with TRBD2 identical over 9 bases. CDR3 size: 17 residues. V trimming: 7 bases; J trimming: 2 bases; junction bases outside the gene matches: 13. CDR3: CASTERASGMFTDTQYF. In DNA, the CDR3 is TGTGCCAGCACCGAACGGGCTAGCGGGATGTTCACAGATACGCAGTATTTT.

This clonotype was seen repeatedly, ten times or more. The genes are TRBV28 and TRBJ2-2; D gene uncertain. The ends were cut back, 6 bases at V and 2 bases at J, with 7 bases in the middle. Germline V CDR1 and CDR2: MDHEN, SYDVKM. There are 13 residues in the CDR3. DNA of the CDR3: TGTGCCAGCAGGATTCAAAACACCGGGGAGCTGTTTTTT. The encoded protein is CASRIQNTGELFF.

This clonotype was seen many times. V is TRBV18 and J is TRBJ1-5, with a weak D call TRBD1 (6 bases). CDR1 and CDR2 (germline): KGHSH, LQKENI. Trimming shortened V by 4 bases and J by 2 bases, and 12 bases separated the two germline ends. The CDR3 spans 15 residues. The CDR3: CASSQTGLGNQPQHF. In nucleotides, the CDR3 is TGTGCCAGCTCACAAACAGGGCTGGGCAATCAGCCCCAGCATTTT.

The chain carries TRBV29-1 and TRBJ2-5; D may be TRBD1 (5 bases). Trimming shortened V by 5 bases and J by 0 bases, and 13 bases separated the two germline ends. The CDR3 covers 14 residues. Per the germline V gene, CDR1 is SQVTM and CDR2 is ANQGSEA. The CDR3 DNA reads as TGCAGCGTTTCAGGGAAGGCGAACCAAGAGACCCAGTACTTC. It encodes CSVSGKANQETQYF.

In this sample, this clonotype turned up many times. The chain recombines TRBV5-1 with TRBJ2-5; D not resolved. The CDR3 has 13 amino acids. Deletions cut 0 bases from V and 5 bases from J, with 8 bases between. Germline V gene lookup returns CDR1 SGHRS and CDR2 YFSETQ. The CDR3 loop is CASSLDTQETQYF. CDR3 nucleotide sequence: TGCGCCAGCAGCTTGGACACCCAGGAGACCCAGTACTTC.

V gene TRBV12-3 or TRBV12-4 combines with J gene TRBJ2-5, with 12 bases matching TRBD2. Trimming took 5 bases from V and 4 from J; bases not matched to a gene: 8. The CDR3 consists of 16 residues. CDR3 region: CASSGFETSGRETQYF. CDR3 bases: TGTGCCAGCAGTGGGTTCGAGACTAGCGGGAGAGAGACCCAGTACTTC.

This clonotype was detected many times. CDR3 residues: CASSLGWDGSTLEQFF. DNA of the CDR3: TGTGCCAGCAGCTTAGGCTGGGACGGATCCACCTTAGAGCAGTTCTTC. The rearrangement uses TRBV11-2 and TRBJ2-1, with D perhaps TRBD1 or TRBD2 (5 bases each). The germline V and J ends were trimmed by 1 base and 10 bases, with 20 bases remaining between them. Germline CDR1 SGHAT, CDR2 FQNNGV. This CDR3 has 16 amino acids.

V usage is TRBV20-1 and J usage is TRBJ2-7, with 11 positions matching TRBD2. The germline CDR1 and CDR2 sequences are DFQATT and SNEGSKA (reference sequence). This CDR3 has 22 residues. The J segment lost 0 bases and the V segment lost 1 base, leaving 23 bases of the junction unmatched. The CDR3 sequence: CSARAISRFGTSGSGVSYEQYF. CDR3 sequence (DNA): TGCAGTGCTAGAGCAATAAGTCGGTTCGGTACTAGCGGGAGTGGGGTCTCCTACGAGCAGTACTTC.

This chain links TRBV4-3 with TRBJ2-1; 11 bases align to TRBD2. The CDR3 sequence is 16 residues long. Per the germline V gene, CDR1 is LGHNA and CDR2 is YSLEER. V shed 3 bases, J shed 7 bases, and the junction held 8 bases outside the gene matches. The CDR3 here is CASSHEGLADQNEQFF. CDR3 in DNA: TGCGCCAGCAGCCACGAGGGACTAGCGGACCAGAATGAGCAGTTCTTC.

This clonotype was observed a few times. This chain uses TRBV6-5 with TRBJ2-5; TRBD2 aligns across 8 bases. CDR1 is MNHEY, CDR2 SVGAGI, per germline. The CDR3 is made up of 14 amino acids. With 3 bases clipped from V and 5 bases from J, the junction kept 5 bases outside the gene matches. The CDR3 DNA is TGTGCCAGCAGTTATGCGGGGGGACGGGAGACCCAGTACTTC. Encoded protein: CASSYAGGRETQYF.

The genes are TRBV20-1 and TRBJ1-2; D perhaps matches TRBD1 (6 bases). This CDR3 has 13 amino acids. The V gene's germline CDR1 is DFQATT and CDR2 SNEGSKA (reference sequence). Trimming removed 6 bases from V and 4 bases from J, with 15 bases in between. DNA of the CDR3: TGCAGTGCCCCCCTCGGAGGGGGCTATGGCTACACCTTC. Its translation: CSAPLGGGYGYTF.

This clonotype was counted at least ten times. The chain combines TRBV28 with TRBJ2-7; D tentatively fits TRBD1 or TRBD2 (5 bases each). Germline V gene lookup returns CDR1 MDHEN and CDR2 SYDVKM. This CDR3 region has 15 residues. V was shortened by 3 bases and J by 2 bases, with 14 bases between the two germline ends. The CDR3 region has the DNA TGTGCCAGCAGTTTCGGGGACGTCCAAACCTACGAGCAGTACTTC. This gives the protein CASSFGDVQTYEQYF.

The chain recombines TRBV10-3 with TRBJ2-6; 7 positions agree with TRBD1. Germline V gene data show CDR1 as ENHRY and CDR2 as SYGVKD. Germline trimming cut 3 bases from V and 4 bases from J; bases unmatched to any gene: 6. This CDR3 comprises 16 residues. In DNA form, the CDR3 reads TGTGCCATCAGTGATCGACAGGGTTTGGGGGCCAACGTCCTGACTTTC. It yields the protein CAISDRQGLGANVLTF.

This clonotype was recorded many times. The CDR3 coding sequence is TGTGCCACCAGCAGAGATATAGCGGGGAAGTACTTC. Protein sequence: CATSRDIAGKYF. The J gene is TRBJ2-5, the V gene TRBV15; 8 bases agree with TRBD2. This CDR3 is 12 amino acids long. Germline lookup yields CDR1 LNHNV and CDR2 YYDKDF (reference sequence). V was pared by 0 bases and J by 12 bases, with 3 bases of the junction left unmatched. Together with reference TRBV15 and TRBJ2-5, the CDR3 gives the full variable domain: DAMVIQNPRYQVTQFGKPVTLSCSQTLNHNVMYWYQQKSSQAPKLLFHYYDKDFNNEADTPDNFQSRRPNTSFCFLDIRSPGLGDTAMYLCATSRDIAGKYFGPGTRLLVL.